This T cell receptor (beta chain) was identified in a study of blood T cell repertoires in COVID-19. At the level of the study: T cells, B-cell-depleted T cells, or PBMCs provided the cDNA or gDNA that served as material.

Cohort assignment relied on participant-reported clinical history. The study counted Cohort 3 donors as recovered given two negative PCRs, clearance, or symptom resolution. This clone came up a few times. In the study's own analysis: Amplifying reference gene primers gave estimates of nucleated cell counts. Here immunoSEQ multiplex PCR was the method, and the copy in TCRdb shows in-frame clones only, minus some. V, J and clone size derive from that table, while D and trimming were established from the DNA sequence. The repertoire holds 200,000 to 250,000 clones, about 88% seen once, with more than 2.5% in the top ten. The CDR3 has 13 amino acids. With 6 bases removed from V and 6 bases from J, the gap between germline ends came to 11 bases.

This TCR came from a woman in her twenties or thirties who had recovered from COVID-19. Sequencing was done on a sample of PBMCs or T cells enriched from blood (not recorded which). The chain recombines TRBV12-3 or TRBV12-4 with TRBJ2-2; D gene unclear. The CDR3: CASSEVPAGELFF. The CDR3 region has the DNA TGTGCCAGCAGCGAGGTACCTGCCGGGGAGCTGTTTTTT.